Below, 23 T cell receptor beta chains from the same sample are listed, as sequenced in a study of blood T cell repertoires in COVID-19. Measured with immunoSEQ multiplex PCR; TCRdb has only the in-frame clones, and not every one. The data show 250,000 to 350,000 clones, around 91% seen once. Sequenced: peripheral blood. These receptors originate from a woman between 55 and 75 years old with acute or convalescent COVID-19.

This clone was counted between two and nine times. The genes are TRBV27 and TRBJ1-6; no clear D gene. The germline CDR1 and CDR2 sequences are MNHEY and SMNVEV (reference sequence). V shed 3 bases and J shed 7 bases, with 10 bases lying between them. The CDR3 is 14 amino acids. The DNA of the CDR3 is TGTGCCAGCAGTTTGGAGCCGAGAAATTCACCCCTCCACTTT. This translates into CASSLEPRNSPLHF.

V and J are TRBV7-2 and TRBJ2-5, with 7 bases that match TRBD2. Germline lookup yields CDR1 SGHTA and CDR2 FQGNSA. With 5 bases clipped from V and 1 base from J, the junction kept 10 bases outside the gene matches. The CDR3 has 16 amino acids. The CDR3 reads CASSRRLATFQETQYF. CDR3 nucleotides: TGTGCCAGCAGCCGCCGACTAGCCACCTTCCAAGAGACCCAGTACTTC.

V is TRBV7-2 and J is TRBJ2-7, with 9 nucleotides matching TRBD2. This CDR3 is built from 15 residues. Germline V lookup: CDR1 SGHTA, CDR2 FQGNSA. V was pared by 5 bases and J by 2 bases, with 7 bases of the junction left unmatched. In DNA form, the CDR3 reads TGTGCCAGCAGCCCCGCGACTAGCGGAACCTACGAGCAGTACTTC. Protein sequence: CASSPATSGTYEQYF.

V and J are TRBV9 and TRBJ2-1; a weak D match, TRBD1 (6 bases). The V gene's germline CDR1 is SGDLS and CDR2 YYNGEE. The CDR3 loop spans 14 amino acids. V was pared by 6 bases and J by 3 bases, with 13 bases between. The CDR3 DNA reads TGTGCCAGCAACGCCGGGACACTCTACAATGAGCAGTTCTTC. Encoded protein: CASNAGTLYNEQFF.

The gene calls are TRBV7-8 and TRBJ1-1, with 9 bases identical to TRBD1. The CDR3 is 15 residues long. Germline V gene data show CDR1 as SGHVS and CDR2 as FQNEAQ. J lost 0 bases, V lost 7 bases, and 6 bases had no gene match. The DNA for the CDR3 is TGTGCCAGCAACGCGGACAGGGGTATGAACACTGAAGCTTTCTTT. Translating gives CASNADRGMNTEAFF.

The CDR3 nucleotides read TGTGCCAGCAGCCCCCGGACAGGAAACGGCCAGCCCCAGCATTTT. This encodes CASSPRTGNGQPQHF. V gene TRBV9 combines with J gene TRBJ1-5; 7 nucleotides align to TRBD1. CDR1 SGDLS and CDR2 YYNGEE come from the germline V gene. With V trimmed by 4 bases and J by 7 bases, 11 bases remained unmatched. This CDR3 has 15 residues.

The chain employs TRBV5-8 and TRBJ2-7; D unclear. Germline CDR1 and CDR2: SGHTS and YDEGEE. The CDR3 is 11 amino acids. The V end lost 3 bases, the J end lost 6 bases, and 7 bases lay between the germline ends. The CDR3 reads CASSYPSEQYF. CDR3 nucleotide sequence: TGTGCCAGCAGCTACCCTAGCGAGCAGTACTTC.

This rearrangement joins TRBV27 to TRBJ2-1; possible D gene TRBD1, 6 bases. Germline loops: CDR1 MNHEY, CDR2 SMNVEV (reference sequence). The CDR3 consists of 13 residues. The germline V and J ends were trimmed by 9 bases and 6 bases, with 15 bases remaining between them. The CDR3, as DNA: TGTGCCAGTGGAGAAGGGGGATTCAATGAGCAGTTCTTC. Protein sequence: CASGEGGFNEQFF.

The V and J genes are TRBV5-4 and TRBJ2-3, with a weak D call TRBD2 (6 bases). V lost 1 base and J lost 2, with 11 bases in between. The CDR3 length is 15 residues. In germline, CDR1 is SGHNT, CDR2 YYREEE (reference sequence). In nucleotides, the CDR3 is TGTGCCAGCAGCTTGCGGGGGTTATCCACAGATACGCAGTATTTT. It encodes CASSLRGLSTDTQYF.

This chain joins TRBV30 and TRBJ2-1, with D hard to call. Deletions cut 0 bases from V and 10 bases from J, with 13 bases between. CDR1 and CDR2 (germline): GTSNPN, SVGIG (reference sequence). The CDR3 is 13 residues long. This CDR3 is CAWSVQVVEEQFF. CDR3 bases: TGTGCCTGGAGTGTTCAGGTGGTAGAGGAGCAGTTCTTC. Based on the CDR3 plus reference TRBV30 and TRBJ2-1, the full variable domain is SQTIHQWPATLVQPVGSPLSLECTVEGTSNPNLYWYRQAAGRGLQLLFYSVGIGQISSEVPQNLSASRPQDRQFILSSKKLLLSDSGFYLCAWSVQVVEEQFFGPGTRLTVL.

This rearrangement joins TRBV7-8 to TRBJ2-1, with TRBD2 as a possible D gene (5 bases). Between the trimmed V and J ends, which lost 2 bases and 7 bases, there was a span of 9 bases. This CDR3 is 13 amino acids long. Germline V gives CDR1 SGHVS, CDR2 FQNEAQ. CDR3 region: CASSLSGNNEQFF. Written as DNA, the CDR3 is TGTGCCAGCAGCTTATCCGGGAATAATGAGCAGTTCTTC.

This clone was seen a handful of times. The rearrangement uses TRBV7-8 and TRBJ1-1; tentatively, D is TRBD1 (5 bases). CDR3 size: 13 residues. CDR1 is SGHVS and CDR2 is FQNEAQ in the germline V gene. V shed 1 base and J shed 5 bases, with 8 bases lying between them. The chain's CDR3 is CASSLGAGTEAFF. The CDR3 nucleotides are TGTGCCAGCAGCTTAGGTGCAGGGACTGAAGCTTTCTTT. The full variable domain, in which reference TRBV7-8 and TRBJ1-1 provide the parts outside the CDR3, is GAGVSQSPRYKVAKRGQDVALRCDPISGHVSLFWYQQALGQGPEFLTYFQNEAQLDKSGLPSDRFFAERPEGSVSTLKIQRTQQEDSAVYLCASSLGAGTEAFFGQGTRLTVV.

The J gene is TRBJ2-7, the V gene TRBV6-1, with 10 bases matching TRBD1. The CDR3 length is 18 residues. After removal of 0 bases from V and 4 bases from J, the junction contained 12 bases not matched to a gene. Per germline, CDR1 MNHNS and CDR2 SASEGT. The CDR3 region is CASSEARGRGQGLYEQYF. CDR3 nucleotide sequence: TGTGCCAGCAGTGAAGCGAGGGGTCGGGGACAGGGGCTTTACGAGCAGTACTTC.

Comment on this clone: Other nucleotide sequences in the sample specify the same CDR3. This rearrangement joins TRBV28 to TRBJ1-2, with D possibly being TRBD1 (5 bases). This CDR3 comprises 12 residues. Between the trimmed V and J ends, which lost 5 bases and 4 bases, there was a span of 8 bases. CDR1 and CDR2 from the germline V gene are MDHEN and SYDVKM. DNA for the CDR3: TGTGCCAGCAGTGGGACTGTCTATGGCTACACCTTC. The encoded protein is CASSGTVYGYTF.

V gene TRBV7-9 combines with J gene TRBJ1-2, with D possibly TRBD1 on 5 matching bases. This CDR3 region has 13 residues. The V end lost 3 bases, the J end lost 8 bases, and 13 bases lay between the germline ends. CDR1 SEHNR and CDR2 FQNEAQ come from the germline V gene (reference sequence). The CDR3 region has the DNA TGTGCCAGCAGCTTGAACCGGGACTCCGGCTACACCTTC. Protein: CASSLNRDSGYTF.

The chain employs TRBV19 and TRBJ2-7; weak D call: TRBD1 (6 bases). V gave up 0 bases and J gave up 3 bases, with 9 bases separating them. The CDR3 loop spans 14 amino acids. Germline V gene lookup returns CDR1 LNHDA and CDR2 SQIVND (reference sequence). This CDR3 is CASSIDWTVYEQYF. The CDR3, as DNA: TGTGCCAGTAGTATAGATTGGACAGTCTACGAGCAGTACTTC.

This rearrangement joins TRBV7-2 to TRBJ1-6; TRBD1 matches at 9 bases. V was clipped by 5 bases and J by 7 bases; unmatched bases: 6. This CDR3 has 15 amino acids. Germline lookup yields CDR1 SGHTA and CDR2 FQGNSA. This CDR3 is CASSPQTGGNSPLHF. The CDR3 DNA is TGTGCCAGCAGCCCGCAGACAGGGGGGAATTCACCCCTCCACTTT.

The V and J genes are TRBV28 and TRBJ2-1; D gene uncertain. Germline-derived CDR1 and CDR2 are MDHEN and SYDVKM. Between the trimmed V and J ends, which lost 10 bases and 7 bases, there was a span of 11 bases. The CDR3 covers 11 residues. The CDR3 here is CATINRNEQFF. The DNA for the CDR3 is TGTGCCACCATAAACCGGAATGAGCAGTTCTTC.

This clone has a handful of counts. V usage is TRBV5-1 and J usage is TRBJ2-7; D gene uncertain. CDR1 is SGHRS and CDR2 is YFSETQ in the germline V gene. The CDR3 is made up of 14 amino acids. V lost 1 base and J 3 bases, leaving 11 bases between the germline ends. CDR3 DNA: TGCGCCAGCAGCTTGAGAATTGGGCTCTACGAGCAGTACTTC. Protein sequence: CASSLRIGLYEQYF.

This clone was counted between two and nine times. This chain links TRBV7-3 with TRBJ1-3, with D possibly matching TRBD1 (5 bases). Trimming took 5 bases from V and 0 from J, leaving 14 bases between them. The CDR3 totals 16 residues. Germline CDR1 and CDR2: SGHTA and FQGTGA. The CDR3 nucleotides read TGTGCCAGCAGCGCGACAGCAGTGGACTCTGGAAACACCATATATTTT. Its translation: CASSATAVDSGNTIYF.

This clone came up once. The rearrangement links TRBV28 to TRBJ2-6; D is uncertain. Germline CDR1 reads MDHEN; CDR2 reads SYDVKM. There are 16 residues in the CDR3. Deletions cut 1 base from V and 4 bases from J, with 11 bases between. The CDR3 spells CASSLSVPWGANVLTF. As DNA, the CDR3 is TGTGCCAGCAGTTTATCGGTCCCTTGGGGGGCCAACGTCCTGACTTTC.

The chain uses TRBV5-4 and TRBJ1-2; tentative D call: TRBD1 (6 bases). Trimming pared 4 bases from V and 6 bases from J, leaving 19 bases between. The V gene's germline CDR1 is SGHNT and CDR2 YYREEE (reference sequence). The CDR3 has 15 amino acids. CDR3 nucleotides: TGTGCCAGCAGCCAAGGCCGTCAGGGGTATGATGGCTACACCTTC. This translates into CASSQGRQGYDGYTF.

This clone occurred a few times. Compared with germline, one end of the junction differs, possibly owing to a read error. This rearrangement joins TRBV7-7 to TRBJ2-7; maybe TRBD2 (6 bases). The CDR3 covers 13 residues. CDR1 and CDR2 (germline): SSHAT, FNYEAQ (reference sequence). The CDR3 is CASSFAGGYEQYF. In DNA form, the CDR3 reads TGTGCTAGCAGCTTCGCCGGGGGCTACGAGCAGTACTTC.